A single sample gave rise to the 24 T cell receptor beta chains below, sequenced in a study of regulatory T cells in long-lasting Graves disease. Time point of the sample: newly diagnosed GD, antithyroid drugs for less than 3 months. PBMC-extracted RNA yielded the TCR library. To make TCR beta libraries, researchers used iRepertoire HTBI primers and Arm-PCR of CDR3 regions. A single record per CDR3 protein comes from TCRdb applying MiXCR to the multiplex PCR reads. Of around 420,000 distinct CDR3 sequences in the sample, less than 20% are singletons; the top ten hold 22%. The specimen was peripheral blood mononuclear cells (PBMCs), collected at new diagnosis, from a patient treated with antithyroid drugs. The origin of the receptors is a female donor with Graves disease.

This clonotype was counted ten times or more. The CDR3 spells CASSLGLAGRYNEQFF. The CDR3 nucleotides are TGTGCCAGCAGTTTAGGACTAGCGGGACGGTACAATGAGCAGTTCTTC. This chain joins TRBV12-3 or TRBV12-4 and TRBJ2-1, with TRBD2 matching over 11 bases. The CDR3 runs to 16 residues. V was clipped by 1 base and J by 4 bases; unmatched bases: 3.

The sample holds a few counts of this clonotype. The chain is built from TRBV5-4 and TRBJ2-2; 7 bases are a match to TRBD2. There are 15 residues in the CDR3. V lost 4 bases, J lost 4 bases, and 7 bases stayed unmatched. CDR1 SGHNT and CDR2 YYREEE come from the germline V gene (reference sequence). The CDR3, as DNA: TGTGCCAGCAGCCCTTTGCGGGGGTGCACCGGGGAGCTGTTTTTT. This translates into CASSPLRGCTGELFF.

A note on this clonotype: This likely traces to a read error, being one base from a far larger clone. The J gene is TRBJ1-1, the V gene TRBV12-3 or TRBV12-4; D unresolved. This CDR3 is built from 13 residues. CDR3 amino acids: CASSLGAKVEAFF. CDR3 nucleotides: TGTGCCAGCAGCTTAGGAGCGAAGGTGGAAGCTTTCTTT.

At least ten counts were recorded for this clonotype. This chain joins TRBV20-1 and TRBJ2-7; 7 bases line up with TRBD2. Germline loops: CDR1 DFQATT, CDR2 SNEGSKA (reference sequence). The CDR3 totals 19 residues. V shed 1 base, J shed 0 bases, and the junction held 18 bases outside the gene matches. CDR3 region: CSARVGPIVRAGSSYEQYF. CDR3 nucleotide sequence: TGCAGTGCTAGAGTTGGCCCCATTGTGCGAGCGGGGAGCTCCTACGAGCAGTACTTC.

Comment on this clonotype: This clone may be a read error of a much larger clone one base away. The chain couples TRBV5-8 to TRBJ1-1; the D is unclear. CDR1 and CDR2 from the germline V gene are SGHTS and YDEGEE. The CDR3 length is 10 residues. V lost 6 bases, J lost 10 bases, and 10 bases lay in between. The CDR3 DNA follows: TGTGCCAGCATCCTTTCTGTAGCTTTCTTT. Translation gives CASILSVAFF.

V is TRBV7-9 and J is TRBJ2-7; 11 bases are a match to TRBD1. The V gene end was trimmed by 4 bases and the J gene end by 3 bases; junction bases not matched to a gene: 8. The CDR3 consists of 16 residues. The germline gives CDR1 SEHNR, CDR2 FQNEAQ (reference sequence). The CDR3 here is CASSYIGQGANYEQYF. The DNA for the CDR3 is TGTGCCAGCAGCTACATAGGACAGGGGGCTAACTACGAGCAGTACTTC.

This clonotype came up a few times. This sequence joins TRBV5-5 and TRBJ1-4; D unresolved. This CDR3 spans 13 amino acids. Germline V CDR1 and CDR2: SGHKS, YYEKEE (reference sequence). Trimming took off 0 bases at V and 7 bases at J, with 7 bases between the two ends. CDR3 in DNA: TGTGCCAGCAGCTTGGCCGGACTTGAAAAACTGTTTTTT. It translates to CASSLAGLEKLFF.

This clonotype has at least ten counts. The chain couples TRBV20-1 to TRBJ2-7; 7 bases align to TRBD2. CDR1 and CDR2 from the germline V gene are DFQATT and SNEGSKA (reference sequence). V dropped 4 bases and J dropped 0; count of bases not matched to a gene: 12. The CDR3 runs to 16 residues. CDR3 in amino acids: CSAIPMPSGLSYEQYF. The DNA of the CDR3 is TGCAGTGCTATCCCAATGCCTAGCGGACTCTCCTACGAGCAGTACTTC.

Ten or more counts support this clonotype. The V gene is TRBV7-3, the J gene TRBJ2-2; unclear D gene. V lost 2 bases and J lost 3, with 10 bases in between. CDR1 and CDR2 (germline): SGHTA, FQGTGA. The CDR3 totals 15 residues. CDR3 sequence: CASSLLGLYTGELFF. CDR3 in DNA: TGTGCCAGCAGCTTATTGGGGTTGTACACCGGGGAGCTGTTTTTT.

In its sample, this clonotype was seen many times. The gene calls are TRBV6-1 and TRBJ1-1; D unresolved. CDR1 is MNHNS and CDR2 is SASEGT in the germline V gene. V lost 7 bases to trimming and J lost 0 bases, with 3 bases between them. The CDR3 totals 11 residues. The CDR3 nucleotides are TGTGCCAGCATGATGAACACTGAAGCTTTCTTT. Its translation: CASMMNTEAFF.

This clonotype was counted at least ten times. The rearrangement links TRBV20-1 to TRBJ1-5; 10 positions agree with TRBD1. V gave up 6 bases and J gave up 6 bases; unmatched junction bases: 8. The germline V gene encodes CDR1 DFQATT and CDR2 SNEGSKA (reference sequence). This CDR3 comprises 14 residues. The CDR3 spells CSALGQGDVQPQHF. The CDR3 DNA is TGCAGTGCGCTAGGACAGGGGGATGTTCAGCCCCAGCATTTT.

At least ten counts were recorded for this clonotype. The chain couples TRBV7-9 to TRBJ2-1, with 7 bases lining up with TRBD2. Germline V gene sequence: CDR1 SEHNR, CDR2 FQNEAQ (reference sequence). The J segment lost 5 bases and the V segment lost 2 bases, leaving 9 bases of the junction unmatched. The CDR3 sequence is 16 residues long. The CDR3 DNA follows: TGTGCCAGCAGCTTAATCGCGGGAGTACCCCACAATGAGCAGTTCTTC. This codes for CASSLIAGVPHNEQFF.

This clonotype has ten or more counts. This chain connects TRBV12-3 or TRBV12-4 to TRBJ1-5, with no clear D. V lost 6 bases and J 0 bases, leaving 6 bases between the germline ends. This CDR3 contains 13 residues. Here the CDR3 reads CASRAHSNQPQHF. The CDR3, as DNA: TGTGCCAGCAGAGCACATAGCAATCAGCCCCAGCATTTT.

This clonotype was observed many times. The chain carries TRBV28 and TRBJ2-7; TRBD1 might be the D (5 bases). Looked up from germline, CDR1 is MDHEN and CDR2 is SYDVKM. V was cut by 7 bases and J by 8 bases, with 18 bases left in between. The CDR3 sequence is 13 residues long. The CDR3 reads CASIPLLGAKQYF. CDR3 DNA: TGTGCCAGCATCCCCCTGCTTGGGGCGAAGCAGTACTTC.

The CDR3 nucleotides read TGCAGCGTATCGAAGGTCGGGGGAAAACTGTTTTTT. It yields the protein CSVSKVGGKLFF. This chain links TRBV29-1 with TRBJ1-4, with D perhaps TRBD1 (5 bases). Germline CDR1 and CDR2: SQVTM and ANQGSEA. CDR3 length: 12 residues. V was shortened by 6 bases and J by 10 bases, with 15 bases between the two germline ends. Variable domain in full (rest from reference TRBV29-1 and TRBJ1-4): SAVISQKPSRDICQRGTSLTIQCQVDSQVTMMFWYRQQPGQSLTLIATANQGSEATYESGFVIDKFPISRPNLTFSTLTVSNMSPEDSSIYLCSVSKVGGKLFFGSGTQLSVL.

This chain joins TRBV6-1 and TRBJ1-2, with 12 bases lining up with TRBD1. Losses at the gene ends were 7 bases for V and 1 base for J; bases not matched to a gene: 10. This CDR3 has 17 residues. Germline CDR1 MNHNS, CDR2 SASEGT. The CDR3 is CASTLGTGGESNYGYTF. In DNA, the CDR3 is TGTGCCAGCACCCTCGGGACAGGGGGCGAGAGTAACTATGGCTACACCTTC.

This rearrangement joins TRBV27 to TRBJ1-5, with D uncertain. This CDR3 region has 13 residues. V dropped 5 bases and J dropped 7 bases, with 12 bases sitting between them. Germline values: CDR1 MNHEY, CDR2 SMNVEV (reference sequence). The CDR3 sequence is CASSLGLRQPQHF. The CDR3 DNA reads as TGTGCCAGCAGTCTCGGGTTGAGGCAGCCCCAGCATTTT.

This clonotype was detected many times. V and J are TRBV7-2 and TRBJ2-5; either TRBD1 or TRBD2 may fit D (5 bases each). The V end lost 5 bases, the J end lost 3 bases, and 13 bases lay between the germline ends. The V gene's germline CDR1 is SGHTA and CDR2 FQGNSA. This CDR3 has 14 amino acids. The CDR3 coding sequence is TGTGCCAGCAGCGTATCCGGGGCAGAAGAGACCCAGTACTTC. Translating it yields CASSVSGAEETQYF.

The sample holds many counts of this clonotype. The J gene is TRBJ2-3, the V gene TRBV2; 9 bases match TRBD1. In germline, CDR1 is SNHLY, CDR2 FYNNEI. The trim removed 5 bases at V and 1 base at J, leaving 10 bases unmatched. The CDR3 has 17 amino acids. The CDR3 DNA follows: TGTGCCAGCAGTCCATCTACAGGGGGCCGTGGCACAGATACGCAGTATTTT. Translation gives CASSPSTGGRGTDTQYF.

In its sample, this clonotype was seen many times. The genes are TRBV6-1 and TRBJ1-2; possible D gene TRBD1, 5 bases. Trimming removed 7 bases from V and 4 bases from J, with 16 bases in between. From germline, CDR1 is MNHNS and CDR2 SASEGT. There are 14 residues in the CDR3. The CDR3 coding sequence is TGTGCCAGCATGGTCATGCAGGGCACCTATGGCTACACCTTC. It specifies CASMVMQGTYGYTF.

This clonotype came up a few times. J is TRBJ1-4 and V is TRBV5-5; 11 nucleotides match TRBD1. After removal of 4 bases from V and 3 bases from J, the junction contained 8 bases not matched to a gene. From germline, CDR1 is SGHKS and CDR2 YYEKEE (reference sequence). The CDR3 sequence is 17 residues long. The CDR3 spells CASSARDRGMANEKLFF. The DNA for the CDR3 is TGTGCCAGCAGCGCCCGGGACAGGGGGATGGCTAATGAAAAACTGTTTTTT.

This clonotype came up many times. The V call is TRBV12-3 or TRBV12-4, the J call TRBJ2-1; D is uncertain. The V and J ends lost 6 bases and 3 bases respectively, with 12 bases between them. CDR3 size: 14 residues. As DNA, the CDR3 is TGTGCCAGCAGCAAATCAGAAAACTACAATGAGCAGTTCTTC. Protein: CASSKSENYNEQFF.

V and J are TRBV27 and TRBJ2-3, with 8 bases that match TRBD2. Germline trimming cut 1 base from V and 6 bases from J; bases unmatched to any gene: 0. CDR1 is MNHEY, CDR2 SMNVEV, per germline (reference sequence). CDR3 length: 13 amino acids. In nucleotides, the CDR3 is TGTGCCAGCAGTTTATTAGCGGGGGATACGCAGTATTTT. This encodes CASSLLAGDTQYF.

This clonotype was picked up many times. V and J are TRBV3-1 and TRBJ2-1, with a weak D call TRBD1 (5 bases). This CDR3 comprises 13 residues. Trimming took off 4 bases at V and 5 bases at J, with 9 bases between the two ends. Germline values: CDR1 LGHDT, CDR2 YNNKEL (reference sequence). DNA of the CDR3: TGTGCCAGCAGCCGCCAAGGGGACAATGAGCAGTTCTTC. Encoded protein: CASSRQGDNEQFF.